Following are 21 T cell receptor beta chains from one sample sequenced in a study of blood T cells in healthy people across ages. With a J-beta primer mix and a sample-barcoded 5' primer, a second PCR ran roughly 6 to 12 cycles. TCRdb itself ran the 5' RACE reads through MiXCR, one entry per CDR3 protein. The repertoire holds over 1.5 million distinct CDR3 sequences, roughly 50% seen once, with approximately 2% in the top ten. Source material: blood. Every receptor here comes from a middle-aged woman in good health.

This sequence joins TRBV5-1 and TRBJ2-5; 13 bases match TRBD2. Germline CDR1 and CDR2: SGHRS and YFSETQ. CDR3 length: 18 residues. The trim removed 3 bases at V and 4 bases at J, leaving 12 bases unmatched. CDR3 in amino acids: CASSSRTSGGSVGETQYF. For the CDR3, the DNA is TGCGCCAGCAGCTCTAGGACTAGCGGGGGATCAGTAGGAGAGACCCAGTACTTC.

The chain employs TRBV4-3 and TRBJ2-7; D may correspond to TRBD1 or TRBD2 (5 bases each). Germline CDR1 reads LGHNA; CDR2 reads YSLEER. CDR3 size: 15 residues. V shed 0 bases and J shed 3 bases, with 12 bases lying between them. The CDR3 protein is CASSQDALGDYEQYF. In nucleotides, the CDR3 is TGCGCCAGCAGCCAAGATGCCCTGGGGGACTACGAGCAGTACTTC.

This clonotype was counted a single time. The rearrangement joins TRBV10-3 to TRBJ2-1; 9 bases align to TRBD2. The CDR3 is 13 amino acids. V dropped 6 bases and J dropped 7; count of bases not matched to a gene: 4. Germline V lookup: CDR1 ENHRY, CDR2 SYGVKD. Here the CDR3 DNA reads TGTGCCATCAGGGCTAGCGGGGCAAATGAGCAGTTCTTC. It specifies CAIRASGANEQFF.

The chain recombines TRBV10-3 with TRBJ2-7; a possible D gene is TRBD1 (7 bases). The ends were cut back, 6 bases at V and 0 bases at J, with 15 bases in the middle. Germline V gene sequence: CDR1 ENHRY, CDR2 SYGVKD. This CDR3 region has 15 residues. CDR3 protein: CAISGGQSLSYEQYF. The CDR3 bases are TGTGCCATCAGCGGGGGACAGTCTCTCTCCTACGAGCAGTACTTC.

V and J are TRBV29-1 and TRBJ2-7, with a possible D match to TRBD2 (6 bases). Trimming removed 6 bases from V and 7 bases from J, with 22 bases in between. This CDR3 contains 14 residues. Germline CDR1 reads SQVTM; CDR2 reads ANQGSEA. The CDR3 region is CSVTRDSVMDEQYF. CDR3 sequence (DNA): TGCAGCGTGACTAGAGACAGTGTGATGGATGAGCAGTACTTC.

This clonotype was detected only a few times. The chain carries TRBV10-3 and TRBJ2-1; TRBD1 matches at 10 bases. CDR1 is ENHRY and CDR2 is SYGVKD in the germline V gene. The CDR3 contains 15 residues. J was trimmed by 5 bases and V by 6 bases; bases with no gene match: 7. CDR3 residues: CAISDPGQGNNEQFF. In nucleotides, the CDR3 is TGTGCCATCAGCGACCCGGGACAGGGGAACAATGAGCAGTTCTTC.

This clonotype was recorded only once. CDR3 in amino acids: CASSGGLGQGQETQYF. CDR3 DNA sequence: TGTGCCAGCAGCGGCGGGTTAGGACAGGGGCAAGAGACCCAGTACTTC. The V and J genes are TRBV9 and TRBJ2-5; 9 bases are a match to TRBD1. CDR3 length: 16 residues. In germline, CDR1 is SGDLS, CDR2 YYNGEE. V shed 3 bases and J 2 bases; nucleotides not matched to a gene: 8.

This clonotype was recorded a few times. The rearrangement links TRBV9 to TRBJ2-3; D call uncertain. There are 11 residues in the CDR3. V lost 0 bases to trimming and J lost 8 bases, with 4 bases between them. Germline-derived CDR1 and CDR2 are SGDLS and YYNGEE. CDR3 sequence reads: CASSVDGTQYF. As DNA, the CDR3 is TGTGCCAGCAGCGTAGATGGTACGCAGTATTTT.

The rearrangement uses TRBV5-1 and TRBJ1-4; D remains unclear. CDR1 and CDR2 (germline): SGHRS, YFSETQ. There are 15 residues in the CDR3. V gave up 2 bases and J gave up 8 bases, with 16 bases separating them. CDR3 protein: CASSFDGEPFEKLFF. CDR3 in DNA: TGCGCCAGCAGCTTCGACGGGGAGCCCTTCGAAAAACTGTTTTTT.

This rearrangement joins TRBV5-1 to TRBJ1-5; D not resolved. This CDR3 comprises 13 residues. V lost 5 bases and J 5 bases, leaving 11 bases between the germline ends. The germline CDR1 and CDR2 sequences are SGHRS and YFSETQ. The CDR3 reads CASRGQPDQPQHF. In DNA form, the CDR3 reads TGCGCCAGCAGAGGGCAGCCAGATCAGCCCCAGCATTTT.

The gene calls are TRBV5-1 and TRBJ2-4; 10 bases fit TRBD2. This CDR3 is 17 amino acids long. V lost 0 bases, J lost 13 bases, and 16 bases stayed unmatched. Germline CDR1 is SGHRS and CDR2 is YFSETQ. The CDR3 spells CASSLVIAGGPYNEQYF. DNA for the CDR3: TGCGCCAGCAGCTTGGTAATAGCGGGGGGCCCCTACAATGAGCAGTACTTC.

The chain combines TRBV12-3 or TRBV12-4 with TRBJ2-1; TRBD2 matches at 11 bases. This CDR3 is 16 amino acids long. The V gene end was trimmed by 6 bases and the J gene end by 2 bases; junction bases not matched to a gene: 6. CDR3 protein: CASSRSGGGPYNEQFF. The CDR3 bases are TGTGCCAGCAGCCGTAGCGGGGGGGGACCCTACAATGAGCAGTTCTTC.

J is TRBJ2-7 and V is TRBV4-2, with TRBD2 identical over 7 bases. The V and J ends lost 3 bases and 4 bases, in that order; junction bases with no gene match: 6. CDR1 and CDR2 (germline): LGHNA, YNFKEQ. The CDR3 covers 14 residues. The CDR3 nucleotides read TGTGCCAGCAGCCAGGCCCCGGGGGGATACGAGCAGTACTTC. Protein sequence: CASSQAPGGYEQYF.

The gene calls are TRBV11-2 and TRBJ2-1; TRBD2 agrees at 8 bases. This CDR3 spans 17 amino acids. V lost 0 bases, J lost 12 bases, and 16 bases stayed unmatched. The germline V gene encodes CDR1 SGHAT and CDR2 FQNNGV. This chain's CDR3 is CASSLDPRASGLGGQFF. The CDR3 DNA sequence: TGTGCCAGCAGCTTAGATCCGAGGGCTAGCGGGCTGGGTGGGCAGTTCTTC.

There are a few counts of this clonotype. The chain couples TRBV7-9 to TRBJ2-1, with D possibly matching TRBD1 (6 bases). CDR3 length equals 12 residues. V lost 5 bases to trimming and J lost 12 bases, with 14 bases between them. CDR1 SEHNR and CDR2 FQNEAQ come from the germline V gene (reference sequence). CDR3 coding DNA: TGTGCCAGCAGCCTACAGGGCTCGGGGCAGTTCTTC. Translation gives CASSLQGSGQFF. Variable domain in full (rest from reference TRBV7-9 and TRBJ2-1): DTGVSQNPRHKITKRGQNVTFRCDPISEHNRLYWYRQTLGQGPEFLTYFQNEAQLEKSRLLSDRFSAERPKGSFSTLEIQRTEQGDSAMYLCASSLQGSGQFFGPGTRLTVL.

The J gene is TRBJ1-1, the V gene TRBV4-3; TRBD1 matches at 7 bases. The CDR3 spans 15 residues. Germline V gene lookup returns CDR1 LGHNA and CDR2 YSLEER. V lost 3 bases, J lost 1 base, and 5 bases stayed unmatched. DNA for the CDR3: TGCGCCAGCAGCCAGGGAGGGGGCTGGAACACTGAAGCTTTCTTT. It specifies CASSQGGGWNTEAFF.

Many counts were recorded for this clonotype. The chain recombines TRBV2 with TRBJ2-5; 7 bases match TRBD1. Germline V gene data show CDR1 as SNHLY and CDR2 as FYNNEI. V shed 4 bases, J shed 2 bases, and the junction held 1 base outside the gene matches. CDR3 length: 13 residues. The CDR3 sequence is CASSGGQQETQYF. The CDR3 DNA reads TGTGCCAGCAGTGGGGGACAGCAAGAGACCCAGTACTTC. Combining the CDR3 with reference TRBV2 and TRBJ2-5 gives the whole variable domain EPEVTQTPSHQVTQMGQEVILRCVPISNHLYFYWYRQILGQKVEFLVSFYNNEISEKSEIFDDQFSVERPDGSNFTLKIRSTKLEDSAMYFCASSGGQQETQYFGPGTRLLVL.

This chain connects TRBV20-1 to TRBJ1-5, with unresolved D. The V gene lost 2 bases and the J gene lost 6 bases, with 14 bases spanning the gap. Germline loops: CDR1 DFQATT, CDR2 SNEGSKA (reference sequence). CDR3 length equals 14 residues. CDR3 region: CSARPTVVGQPQHF. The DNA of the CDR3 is TGCAGTGCTAGACCGACGGTGGTCGGTCAGCCCCAGCATTTT.

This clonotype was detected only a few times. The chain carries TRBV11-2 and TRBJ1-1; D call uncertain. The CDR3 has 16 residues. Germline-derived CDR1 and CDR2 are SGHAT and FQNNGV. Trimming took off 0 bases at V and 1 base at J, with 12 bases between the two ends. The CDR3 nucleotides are TGTGCCAGCAGCTTAGATGTCCGCTCGCGGAACACTGAAGCTTTCTTT. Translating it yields CASSLDVRSRNTEAFF. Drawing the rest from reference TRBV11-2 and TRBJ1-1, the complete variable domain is EAGVAQSPRYKIIEKRQSVAFWCNPISGHATLYWYQQILGQGPKLLIQFQNNGVVDDSQLPKDRFSAERLKGVDSTLKIQPAKLEDSAVYLCASSLDVRSRNTEAFFGQGTRLTVV.

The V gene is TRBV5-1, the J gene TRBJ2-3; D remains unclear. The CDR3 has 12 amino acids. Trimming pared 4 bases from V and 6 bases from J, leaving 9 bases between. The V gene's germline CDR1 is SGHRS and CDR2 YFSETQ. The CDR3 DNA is TGCGCCAGCAGCCAATACGGGGATACGCAGTATTTT. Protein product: CASSQYGDTQYF. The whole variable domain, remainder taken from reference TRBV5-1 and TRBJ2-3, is KAGVTQTPRYLIKTRGQQVTLSCSPISGHRSVSWYQQTPGQGLQFLFEYFSETQRNKGNFPGRFSGRQFSNSRSEMNVSTLELGDSALYLCASSQYGDTQYFGPGTRLTVL.

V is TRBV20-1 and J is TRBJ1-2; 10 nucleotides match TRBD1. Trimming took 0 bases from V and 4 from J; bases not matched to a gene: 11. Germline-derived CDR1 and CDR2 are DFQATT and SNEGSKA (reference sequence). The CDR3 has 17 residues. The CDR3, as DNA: TGCAGTGCTAGAGACGGGACAGGGGCCATTACTTCCTATGGCTACACCTTC. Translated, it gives CSARDGTGAITSYGYTF.